The 11 T cell receptor beta chains below all came from one sample that was sequenced in a study of blood T cell repertoires in COVID-19. The repertoire was sequenced with immunoSEQ multiplex PCR; TCRdb's copy has only in-frame clones and lacks some. This table has 90,000 to 95,000 clones, 88% appearing once. The sample comprised peripheral blood. These receptors originate from a woman in her 70s with acute or convalescent COVID-19.

V is TRBV7-9 and J is TRBJ1-2; TRBD1 agrees at 8 bases. The CDR3 covers 14 residues. J gave up 4 bases and V 5 bases, and 6 bases lay outside the gene matches. Germline V gene sequence: CDR1 SEHNR, CDR2 FQNEAQ (reference sequence). CDR3 DNA sequence: TGTGCCAGCAGCCCGGGGACAGGAGCCTATGGCTACACCTTC. Translated: CASSPGTGAYGYTF.

This chain uses TRBV12-5 with TRBJ2-7; D not certain. Germline CDR1 is LGHNT and CDR2 is FRNRAP. Trimming pared 4 bases from V and 0 bases from J, leaving 4 bases between. The CDR3 has 12 amino acids. CDR3 protein: CASGSSSYEQYF. The CDR3 coding sequence is TGTGCTAGTGGTTCGAGCTCCTACGAGCAGTACTTC.

The chain recombines TRBV6-4 with TRBJ1-1; D not resolved. Germline V gene sequence: CDR1 MRHNA, CDR2 SNTAGT. The ends were cut back, 6 bases at V and 1 base at J, with 9 bases in the middle. This CDR3 spans 13 amino acids. CDR3 sequence: CASSLTANTEAFF. The CDR3 DNA follows: TGTGCCAGCAGCTTAACAGCGAACACTGAAGCTTTCTTT.

The sample holds one count of this clone. V is TRBV20-1 and J is TRBJ2-1; no definite D call. The CDR3 has 10 amino acids. V was trimmed by 6 bases and J by 11 bases, leaving 11 bases between them. The germline gives CDR1 DFQATT, CDR2 SNEGSKA (reference sequence). The CDR3 region is CSARHVQQFF. The DNA of the CDR3 is TGCAGTGCGAGACATGTTCAGCAGTTCTTC.

The chain recombines TRBV5-8 with TRBJ1-5, with no clear D. Germline-derived CDR1 and CDR2 are SGHTS and YDEGEE. The CDR3 spans 10 residues. The ends were cut back, 0 bases at V and 11 bases at J, with 3 bases in the middle. In nucleotides, the CDR3 is TGTGCCAGCAGCTTGGTAACCCAGCATTTT. Amino acid sequence: CASSLVTQHF. Using reference TRBV5-8 and TRBJ1-5 for the parts outside the CDR3, the full variable domain is EAGVTQSPTHLIKTRGQQATLRCSPISGHTSVYWYQQALGLGLQFLLWYDEGEERNRGNFPPRFSGRQFPNYSSELNVNALELEDSALYLCASSLVTQHFGDGTRLSIL.

The chain has TRBV11-2 and TRBJ2-2, with a tentative D call TRBD2 (5 bases). The CDR3 is made up of 13 amino acids. Germline CDR1 SGHAT, CDR2 FQNNGV. Trimming stripped 2 bases from V and 4 bases from J, with 5 bases between. This chain's CDR3 is CASSLLATGELFF. DNA for the CDR3: TGTGCCAGCAGCTTACTAGCCACCGGGGAGCTGTTTTTT.

This chain links TRBV5-1 with TRBJ1-6, with TRBD1 matching 7 bases. The germline V gene encodes CDR1 SGHRS and CDR2 YFSETQ. This CDR3 comprises 14 residues. Trimming at V came to 3 bases and at J to 6 bases, leaving 3 bases not matched to a gene. The CDR3 sequence is CASSWGTANSPLHF. CDR3 nucleotide sequence: TGCGCCAGCAGCTGGGGGACAGCTAATTCACCCCTCCACTTT.

The genes are TRBV5-1 and TRBJ2-2; perhaps TRBD2 as D (6 bases). Deletions cut 6 bases from V and 1 base from J, with 19 bases between. This CDR3 comprises 17 residues. The germline CDR1 and CDR2 sequences are SGHRS and YFSETQ. The DNA of the CDR3 is TGCGCCAGCATAGGTTCAGGCGGGAACGTGAACACCGGGGAGCTGTTTTTT. Amino acids: CASIGSGGNVNTGELFF.

The J gene is TRBJ2-1, the V gene TRBV29-1; TRBD1 matches at 10 bases. Germline values: CDR1 SQVTM, CDR2 ANQGSEA. The V and J ends lost 5 bases and 5 bases, in that order; junction bases with no gene match: 9. CDR3 length: 15 residues. This CDR3 is CSVFHGTGVNNEQFF. As DNA, the CDR3 is TGCAGCGTTTTCCATGGGACAGGGGTAAACAATGAGCAGTTCTTC.

CDR3 in amino acids: CASSPPRDNLYNEQFF. The CDR3 DNA follows: TGTGCCAGCTCACCACCCCGGGACAACTTATACAATGAGCAGTTCTTC. The chain is built from TRBV18 and TRBJ2-1; D is perhaps TRBD1 (6 bases). With 0 bases removed from V and 4 bases from J, the gap between germline ends came to 13 bases. The germline V gene has CDR1 KGHSH and CDR2 LQKENI. CDR3 length: 16 residues.

This clone is a singleton in its sample. The DNA of the CDR3 is TGTGCCAGCAGCTCAGGACAGCCCAATCAGCCCCAGCATTTT. This codes for CASSSGQPNQPQHF. The chain uses TRBV7-2 and TRBJ1-5; TRBD1 might be the D (6 bases). Trimming took 4 bases from V and 3 from J, leaving 10 bases between them. CDR1 is SGHTA, CDR2 FQGNSA, per germline. CDR3 length: 14 residues.